This T cell receptor (beta chain) was found in a study of early T cells in non-severe SARS-CoV-2 infection (dated by TCRdb to the early 2020s). A note on the overall study: Bulk RNA from unsorted whole blood was used for TCR sequencing, so alpha and beta chains could not be paired. Results and caveats for the whole study, not just this receptor: VDJdb matching was skewed toward anti-spike CD8 responses and likely underestimated virus-specific expansions by missing private and CD4 specificities.

A case-control design nested within a healthcare worker cohort in London, UK, was used, with weekly nasopharyngeal swab PCR tests and blood sampling performed. Healthcare workers were recruited during the week of the UK lockdown, between 23 and 31 March 2020, and followed weekly for up to roughly 15 weeks. Concerning this clonotype: No cognate antigen has been identified for it. No much larger clone is present one base from it, and per-base qualities are unavailable.

The method behind the library was 5' RACE. Data came from a NextSeq 500. To correct for sequencing error and PCR bias, the TCR library protocol tagged individual cDNA molecules with unique molecular identifiers. Both TCR alpha and beta chains were sequenced, and tight co-correlation was observed between alpha and beta sequence abundances in each sample. From the authors' description of their analysis: Decombinator V4 was used to annotate TCR sequences for V gene, J gene and CDR3. TCRs were defined as expanded if a significant change between any two time points was detected under a Poisson model with p below 0.0001. Abundances of TCRs were expressed as counts per million after normalisation to the total number of TCRs sequenced in each sample. TRAV1-2 paired with TRAJ12, TRAJ20 or TRAJ33 defined MAIT TCRs, while TRAV10 paired with TRAJ18 defined iNKT TCRs. A search of VDJdb, accessed on 1 November 2021, was run for TCRs annotated to CMV, EBV and SARS-CoV-2, with TCRs annotated for multiple antigens excluded. TCRdb applied fastp at Q25 and MiXCR to the public reads, then kept only in-frame beta chains. Here each entry gathers all rows of one CDR3 protein and keeps the most common genes and DNA. TCRdb's processing, not the authors' own work, is the source of the V and J calls. This sample holds roughly 80,000 distinct CDR3 sequences; over 9% were observed only once. The ten largest clones take up around 13% of the sample.

The CDR3 runs 15 residues from the cysteine to the phenylalanine. The sequence is cut down to CDR3 DNA, 45 bases in frame from base 1. Looking up the germline V gene yields CDR1 SGHTA and CDR2 FQGTGA. V and J lose 6 bases and 3 bases, and a span of 15 bases separates them. The chain joins TRBV7-3 to TRBJ1-5, and TRBD1 may be the D gene, going by 6 matching bases. Sequencing used whole blood, obtained at baseline. The clonotype comes from an adult who was a healthcare worker with PCR-confirmed SARS-CoV-2 infection or an uninfected control (not recorded which). CDR3 reads: CASRELTGTNQPQHF. The DNA sequence is given as TGTGCCAGCAGAGAACTTACAGGGACCAATCAGCCCCAGCATTTT.